One sample yielded the 6 T cell receptor beta chains listed below, sequenced in a study of shared clonotypes between healthy human individuals. It was CD45RO-negative cells, positively selected for CCR7, that made up naive CD8 cells, with terminally differentiated effector memory CD45RA+ cells excluded. Libraries were prepared by immunoSEQ multiplex PCR; TCRdb keeps only in-frame clonotypes and omits some of them. The table records 800,000 or so clones, about 96% of them present only once. Sequencing used naive CD8+ T cells sorted from blood. The receptors were gathered from a man aged 30-40 years in good health.

The chain carries TRBV9 and TRBJ2-3, with 10 bases that match TRBD1. The J segment lost 4 bases and the V segment lost 3 bases, leaving 11 bases of the junction unmatched. Germline V gene lookup returns CDR1 SGDLS and CDR2 YYNGEE. CDR3 size: 17 residues. The CDR3 spells CASSEQDRDRGSDTQYF. Written as DNA, the CDR3 is TGTGCCAGCAGCGAACAAGACCGGGACAGGGGATCAGATACGCAGTATTTT.

V gene TRBV7-8 combines with J gene TRBJ2-7; D unclear. The ends were cut back, 2 bases at V and 5 bases at J, with 16 bases in the middle. The CDR3 is made up of 15 amino acids. Germline V gene lookup returns CDR1 SGHVS and CDR2 FQNEAQ. CDR3 sequence: CASSLRLGPAHEQYF. Here the CDR3 DNA reads TGTGCCAGCAGCTTACGATTAGGACCGGCCCACGAGCAGTACTTC.

The V and J genes are TRBV29-1 and TRBJ1-2; 8 bases are shared with TRBD1. V shed 6 bases and J 13 bases; nucleotides not matched to a gene: 22. Germline V gene data show CDR1 as SQVTM and CDR2 as ANQGSEA. The CDR3 is made up of 15 amino acids. In DNA form, the CDR3 reads TGCAGCGTCCGCACCGTACATGGACAGGGTGAGGGTTGCACCTTC. This gives the protein CSVRTVHGQGEGCTF.

The gene calls are TRBV4-1 and TRBJ2-7; 12 nucleotides align to TRBD2. This CDR3 has 15 residues. CDR1 and CDR2 from the germline V gene are MGHRA and YSYEKL. V shed 1 base and J 4 bases; nucleotides not matched to a gene: 2. The CDR3 is CASSQALAGGYEQYF. The DNA for the CDR3 is TGCGCCAGCAGCCAAGCTCTAGCGGGAGGGTACGAGCAGTACTTC.

The genes are TRBV14 and TRBJ2-7; D might be TRBD1 or TRBD2, each matching 5 bases. The CDR3 length is 14 residues. Trimming shortened V by 5 bases and J by 4 bases, and 15 bases separated the two germline ends. Germline assignment: CDR1 SGHDN and CDR2 FVKESK. CDR3 protein: CASSANRGAYEQYF. DNA of the CDR3: TGTGCCAGCAGCGCGAACCGAGGGGCGTACGAGCAGTACTTC. Combining the CDR3 with reference TRBV14 and TRBJ2-7 gives the whole variable domain EAGVTQFPSHSVIEKGQTVTLRCDPISGHDNLYWYRRVMGKEIKFLLHFVKESKQDESGMPNNRFLAERTGGTYSTLKVQPAELEDSGVYFCASSANRGAYEQYFGPGTRLTVT.

This chain links TRBV7-9 with TRBJ1-2; D remains unclear. Trimming removed 5 bases from V and 6 bases from J, with 16 bases in between. The CDR3 is 14 residues long. CDR1 is SEHNR and CDR2 is FQNEAQ in the germline V gene (reference sequence). The CDR3 loop is CASSLTRPDNGYTF. Written as DNA, the CDR3 is TGTGCCAGCAGCCTAACCCGCCCTGACAATGGCTACACCTTC.